Given below is one T cell receptor beta chain in context. Original handling: Nucleated cell counts were estimated from reference gene primer amplification. Repertoires were generated with immunoSEQ multiplex PCR, while TCRdb's copy carries only in-frame clones and drops some. For V, J and clone size, that table is used; D and trimming come from the DNA. The data hold about 15,000 clones, with 70% to 90% observed a single time. This entry belongs to a study of blood T cell repertoires in COVID-19. The CDR3 has 15 residues. Germline CDR1 MGHRA, CDR2 YSYEKL. With 1 base removed from V and 1 base from J, the gap between germline ends came to 10 bases.

V is TRBV4-1 and J is TRBJ2-5; D might be TRBD1 (6 bases). The sequencing sample was made of peripheral blood. The receptor's source is a human donor in a cohort sampled during active COVID-19. The CDR3 DNA reads TGCGCCAGCAGCCAAGGGAGGACAGTCCAAGAGACCCAGTACTTC. It codes for CASSQGRTVQETQYF.